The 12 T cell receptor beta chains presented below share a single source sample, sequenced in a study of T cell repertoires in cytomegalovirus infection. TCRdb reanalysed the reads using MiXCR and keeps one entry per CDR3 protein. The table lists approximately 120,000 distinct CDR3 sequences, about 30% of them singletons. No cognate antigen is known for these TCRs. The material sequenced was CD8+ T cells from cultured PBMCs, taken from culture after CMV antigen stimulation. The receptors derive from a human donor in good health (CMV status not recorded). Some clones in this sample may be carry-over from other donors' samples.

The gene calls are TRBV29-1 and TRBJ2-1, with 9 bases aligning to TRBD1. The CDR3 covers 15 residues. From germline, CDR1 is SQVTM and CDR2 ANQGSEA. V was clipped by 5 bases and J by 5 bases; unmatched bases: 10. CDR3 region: CSVHLTGTGHNEQFF. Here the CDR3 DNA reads TGCAGCGTTCACCTGACCGGGACAGGGCACAATGAGCAGTTCTTC.

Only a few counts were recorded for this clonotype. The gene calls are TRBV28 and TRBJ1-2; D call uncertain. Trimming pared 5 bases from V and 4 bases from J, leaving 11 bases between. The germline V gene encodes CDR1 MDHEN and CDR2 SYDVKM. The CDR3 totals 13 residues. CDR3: CASSPDGFYGYTF. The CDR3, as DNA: TGTGCCAGCAGTCCCGACGGGTTCTATGGCTACACCTTC.

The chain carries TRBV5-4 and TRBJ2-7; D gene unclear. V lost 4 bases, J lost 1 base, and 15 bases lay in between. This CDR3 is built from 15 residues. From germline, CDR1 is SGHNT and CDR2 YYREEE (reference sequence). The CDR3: CASSPAVAPSYEQYF. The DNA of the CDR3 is TGTGCCAGCAGCCCGGCGGTCGCCCCTTCCTACGAGCAGTACTTC.

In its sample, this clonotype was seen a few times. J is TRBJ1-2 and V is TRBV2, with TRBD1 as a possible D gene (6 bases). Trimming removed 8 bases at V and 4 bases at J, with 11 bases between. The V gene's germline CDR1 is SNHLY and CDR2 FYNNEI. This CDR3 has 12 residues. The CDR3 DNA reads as TGTGCCAGCGGACAGAGATCCTATGGCTACACCTTC. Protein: CASGQRSYGYTF.

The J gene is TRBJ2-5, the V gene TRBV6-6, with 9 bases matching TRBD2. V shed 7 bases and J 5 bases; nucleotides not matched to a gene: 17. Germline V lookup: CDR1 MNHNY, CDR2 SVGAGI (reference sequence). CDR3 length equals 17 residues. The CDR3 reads CASTDGGGGGARETQYF. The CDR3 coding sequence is TGTGCCAGCACCGATGGTGGTGGCGGGGGGGCGCGGGAGACCCAGTACTTC.

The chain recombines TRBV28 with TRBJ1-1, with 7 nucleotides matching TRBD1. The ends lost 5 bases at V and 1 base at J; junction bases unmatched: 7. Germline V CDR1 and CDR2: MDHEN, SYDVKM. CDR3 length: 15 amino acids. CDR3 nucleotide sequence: TGTGCCAGCAGTCCTCTGGGACAGCCGAACACTGAAGCTTTCTTT. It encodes CASSPLGQPNTEAFF. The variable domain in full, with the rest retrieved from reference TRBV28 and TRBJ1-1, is DVKVTQSSRYLVKRTGEKVFLECVQDMDHENMFWYRQDPGLGLRLIYFSYDVKMKEKGDIPEGYSVSREKKERFSLILESASTNQTSMYLCASSPLGQPNTEAFFGQGTRLTVV.

This CDR3 reads CASTPYPGQGTDEAFF. CDR3 coding DNA: TGTGCCAGCACCCCATATCCGGGGCAGGGGACGGATGAAGCTTTCTTT. This chain links TRBV7-4 with TRBJ1-1; D perhaps matches TRBD1 (6 bases). The CDR3 runs 16 residues. CDR1 SGHVT and CDR2 SQSDAQ come from the germline V gene. V was shortened by 7 bases and J by 7 bases, with 25 bases between the two germline ends.

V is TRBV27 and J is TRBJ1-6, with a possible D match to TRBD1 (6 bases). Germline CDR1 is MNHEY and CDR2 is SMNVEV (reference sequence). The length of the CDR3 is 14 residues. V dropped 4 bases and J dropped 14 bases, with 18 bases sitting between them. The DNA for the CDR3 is TGTGCCAGCAGTTCACTGGGGGACATGTGGGCCCTCCACTTT. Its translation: CASSSLGDMWALHF.

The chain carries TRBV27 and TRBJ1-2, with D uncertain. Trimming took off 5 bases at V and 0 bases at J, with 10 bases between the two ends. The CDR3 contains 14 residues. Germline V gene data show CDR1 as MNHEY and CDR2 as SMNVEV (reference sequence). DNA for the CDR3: TGTGCCAGCAGTCCCCGGGATACTAACTATGGCTACACCTTC. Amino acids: CASSPRDTNYGYTF.

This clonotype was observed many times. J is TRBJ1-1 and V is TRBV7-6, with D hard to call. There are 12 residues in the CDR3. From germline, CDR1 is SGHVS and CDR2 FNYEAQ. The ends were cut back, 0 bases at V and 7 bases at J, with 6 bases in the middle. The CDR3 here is CASSLAAGEAFF. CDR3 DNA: TGTGCCAGCAGCTTAGCGGCCGGTGAAGCTTTCTTT.

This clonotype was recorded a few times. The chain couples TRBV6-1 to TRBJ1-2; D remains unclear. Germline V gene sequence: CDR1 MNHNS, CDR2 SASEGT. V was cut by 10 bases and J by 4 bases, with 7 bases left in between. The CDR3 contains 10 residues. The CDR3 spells CAIWGYGYTF. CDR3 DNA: TGTGCCATTTGGGGCTATGGCTACACCTTC.

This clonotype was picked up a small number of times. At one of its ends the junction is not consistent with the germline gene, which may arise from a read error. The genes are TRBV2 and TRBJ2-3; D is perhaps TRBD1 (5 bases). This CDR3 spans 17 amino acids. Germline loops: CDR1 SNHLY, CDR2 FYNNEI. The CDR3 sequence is CASTEAEGVIGADTQYF. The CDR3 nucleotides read TGTGCCAGCACTGAAGCAGAAGGGGTGATCGGCGCAGATACGCAGTATTTT.